The 12 T cell receptor beta chains below come from one sample, sequenced in a study of CD8 T cells in ankylosing spondylitis. TCRdb reanalysed the 5' RACE reads using MiXCR and keeps one entry per CDR3 protein. The sample lists 150,000 to 200,000 distinct CDR3 sequences, about a sixth occurring once. The sample consisted of blood, either unsorted or a sorted T cell fraction (not recorded which). The receptors originated from a male donor with ankylosing spondylitis or in good health (not recorded which).

With regard to this clonotype: This may be a read error, as it is one base from a much larger clone. The genes are TRBV19 and TRBJ2-2; D might be TRBD2 (5 bases). The germline CDR1 and CDR2 sequences are LNHDA and SQIVND (reference sequence). There are 13 residues in the CDR3. DNA of the CDR3: TGTGCCAGTAGTATTAACTTTTCCGGGGTGCTGTTTTTT. Translating it yields CASSINFSGVLFF.

This clonotype was recorded at least ten times. The chain combines TRBV5-1 with TRBJ2-1; TRBD2 matches 8 bases. The V gene end was trimmed by 2 bases and the J gene end by 2 bases; junction bases not matched to a gene: 3. The CDR3 length is 15 residues. From germline, CDR1 is SGHRS and CDR2 YFSETQ. Here the CDR3 reads CASSFRTSTYNEQFF. The CDR3 DNA follows: TGCGCCAGCAGCTTTCGGACTAGCACCTACAATGAGCAGTTCTTC.

In its sample, this clonotype was seen a few times. This chain connects TRBV12-3 or TRBV12-4 to TRBJ1-1, with 9 positions matching TRBD1. The CDR3 runs 14 residues. J gave up 5 bases and V 5 bases, and 6 bases lay outside the gene matches. The CDR3 nucleotides are TGTGCCAGCAGTGACCGGACAGGGGATACTGAAGCTTTCTTT. Its protein is CASSDRTGDTEAFF.

This clonotype was seen many times. The V and J genes are TRBV24-1 and TRBJ2-2; TRBD1 matches 9 bases. This CDR3 comprises 15 residues. CDR1 and CDR2 (germline): KGHDR, SFDVKD. After removal of 12 bases from V and 1 base from J, the junction contained 8 bases not matched to a gene. DNA for the CDR3: TGTGCCGTTGGGCAGGACAGGGGGAACACCGGGGAGCTGTTTTTT. Its protein product is CAVGQDRGNTGELFF.

The CDR3 sequence: CASSPRASSYEQYF. As DNA, the CDR3 is TGTGCCAGCAGCCCTAGAGCTAGCTCCTACGAGCAGTACTTC. This rearrangement joins TRBV7-2 to TRBJ2-7; D not certain. Trimming pared 5 bases from V and 0 bases from J, leaving 11 bases between. The CDR3 length is 14 residues. Germline lookup yields CDR1 SGHTA and CDR2 FQGNSA.

The V gene is TRBV10-3, the J gene TRBJ1-1; 7 bases line up with TRBD1. CDR1 is ENHRY, CDR2 SYGVKD, per germline. J lost 6 bases, V lost 0 bases, and 10 bases had no gene match. CDR3 length: 16 residues. The CDR3: CAISESTGAGRPEAFF. The CDR3 region has the DNA TGTGCCATCAGTGAGTCTACAGGGGCGGGGAGACCTGAAGCTTTCTTT.

In regard to this clonotype: This may come from a read error, since a much larger clone is one base off. This chain connects TRBV28 to TRBJ2-7; 8 bases line up with TRBD1. Germline assignment: CDR1 MDHEN and CDR2 SYDVKM. After removal of 6 bases from V and 1 base from J, the junction contained 8 bases not matched to a gene. CDR3 length equals 15 residues. The CDR3 bases are TGTGCCAGCAGATCGACAGGGGACTTTTCCTACGAGCAGTACTTC. It codes for CASRSTGDFSYEQYF. The variable domain in full, completed from reference TRBV28 and TRBJ2-7, reads DVKVTQSSRYLVKRTGEKVFLECVQDMDHENMFWYRQDPGLGLRLIYFSYDVKMKEKGDIPEGYSVSREKKERFSLILESASTNQTSMYLCASRSTGDFSYEQYFGPGTRLTVT.

The chain uses TRBV12-3 or TRBV12-4 and TRBJ2-7, with D hard to call. The CDR3 has 17 amino acids. The V and J ends lost 3 bases and 6 bases respectively, with 24 bases between them. The CDR3 bases are TGTGCCAGCAGTTTCGGAGCCTCCCCGCGAACTGCCGGCGAGCAGTACTTC. Amino acids: CASSFGASPRTAGEQYF.

This clonotype was detected only a few times. V gene TRBV29-1 combines with J gene TRBJ2-5; 9 bases are shared with TRBD1. The CDR3 extends over 14 amino acids. Germline CDR1 SQVTM, CDR2 ANQGSEA. The V gene end was trimmed by 8 bases and the J gene end by 4 bases; junction bases not matched to a gene: 11. For the CDR3, the DNA is TGCAGCTCGGTGACAGGGGGGTACGGAGAGACCCAGTACTTC. This encodes CSSVTGGYGETQYF.

This clonotype was seen a handful of times. The chain links TRBV7-2 to TRBJ1-5; the match to TRBD1 covers 8 bases. Germline V gene sequence: CDR1 SGHTA, CDR2 FQGNSA. The CDR3 totals 14 residues. Trimming took 4 bases from V and 11 from J; bases not matched to a gene: 10. The CDR3 spells CASSSGTGARAQHF. CDR3 DNA: TGTGCCAGCAGCTCAGGGACAGGAGCCCGTGCCCAGCATTTT.

The chain recombines TRBV27 with TRBJ2-7, with 11 bases identical to TRBD1. J gave up 1 base and V 6 bases, and 5 bases lay outside the gene matches. Germline assignment: CDR1 MNHEY and CDR2 SMNVEV (reference sequence). This CDR3 spans 15 amino acids. The CDR3, as DNA: TGTGCCAGCAGCCCGGACAGGGGGCGATCCTACGAGCAGTACTTC. This gives the protein CASSPDRGRSYEQYF.

This clonotype appeared many times. The J gene is TRBJ2-1, the V gene TRBV12-3 or TRBV12-4; TRBD2 is a possible D gene (6 bases). Between the trimmed V and J ends, which lost 6 bases and 10 bases, there was a span of 13 bases. The CDR3 has 12 residues. CDR3 residues: CASSPGLPEQFF. The CDR3 DNA sequence: TGTGCCAGCAGCCCGGGACTCCCAGAGCAGTTCTTC.